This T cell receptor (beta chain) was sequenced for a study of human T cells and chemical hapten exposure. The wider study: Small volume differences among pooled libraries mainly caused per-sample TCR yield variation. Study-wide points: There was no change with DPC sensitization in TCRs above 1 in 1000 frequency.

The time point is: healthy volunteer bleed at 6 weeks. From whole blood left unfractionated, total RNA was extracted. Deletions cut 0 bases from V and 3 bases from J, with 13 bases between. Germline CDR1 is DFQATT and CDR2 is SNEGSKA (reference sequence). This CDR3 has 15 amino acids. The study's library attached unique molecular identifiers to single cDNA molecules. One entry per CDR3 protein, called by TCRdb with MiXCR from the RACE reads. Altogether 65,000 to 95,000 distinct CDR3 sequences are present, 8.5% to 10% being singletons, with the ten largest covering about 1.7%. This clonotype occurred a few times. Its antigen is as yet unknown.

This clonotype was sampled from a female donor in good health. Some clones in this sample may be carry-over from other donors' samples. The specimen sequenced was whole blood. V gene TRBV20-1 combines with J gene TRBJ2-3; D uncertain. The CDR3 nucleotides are TGCAGTGCTAGAGATACACTATCCTCAACAGATACGCAGTATTTT. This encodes CSARDTLSSTDTQYF.